The clone carrying this TCR beta chain was seen only a few times. Its antigen remains unknown. Amplification targeted TCR beta CDR3 regions from RNA transcripts. TCR CDR3 underwent first-round RT-PCR with the HTBI primer set. In TCRdb, the multiplex PCR reads were re-called with MiXCR into one record per CDR3 protein. Of about 590,000 distinct CDR3 sequences listed, 15% to 18% are singletons. The entry originates in a study of T cells in Graves' hyperthyroidism and ophthalmopathy. Findings and limits, study-wide: Separating ophthalmopathy from stable hyperthyroidism was achieved by a 13 V-J model.

Germline lookup yields CDR1 LNHDA and CDR2 SQIVND (reference sequence). V lost 4 bases to trimming and J lost 4 bases; unmatched junction nucleotides: 5. The CDR3 extends over 15 amino acids. Material: blood. This TCR came from a woman aged 25-40 years with Graves' hyperthyroidism. V gene TRBV19 combines with J gene TRBJ1-5, with 9 bases identical to TRBD1. This CDR3 is CASSKGQGGNQPQHF. The CDR3 DNA follows: TGTGCCAGTAGTAAGGGACAGGGAGGGAATCAGCCCCAGCATTTT.